The source of this T cell receptor (beta chain) is a study of blood T cells in healthy people across ages. Whole-study results and caveats: Researchers said unsorted PBMCs prevented a conclusive naive versus antigen-experienced comparison. Higher diversity, along with more naive CD4+ cells, distinguished long-lived donors from aged donors.

Germline assignment: CDR1 MNHEY and CDR2 SVGAGI. This CDR3 is 14 amino acids long. For the second PCR, which ran for about 6 to 11 cycles, a sample-barcoded 5' primer and a J-beta primer mix were used. TCRdb passed the 5' RACE reads through MiXCR, listing each CDR3 protein once. Among around 1,000,000 distinct CDR3 sequences listed, 25% were seen once. A word on this clonotype: The target antigen is unknown. At one end the junction does not follow the germline gene, possibly because of a read error.

The study drew donors from healthy Caucasian individuals in Russia aged about 6 to 90. These same data were also listed under a study on T cells of mothers and their children.

The clonotype was recovered from a girl aged 2 to 9 in good health. The sequencing sample was made of blood. This chain joins TRBV6-5 and TRBJ1-2, with 8 bases aligning to TRBD1. The CDR3 sequence: CASSYGQGAFGYIF. The CDR3 coding sequence is TGTGCCAGCAGTTACGGGCAGGGGGCGTTCGGCTACATCTTC.